Sequencing of this T cell receptor beta chain was carried out in a study of T cells in localized non-small cell lung cancer. This clone has a single count. Generated by immunoSEQ multiplex PCR, the TCRdb table keeps only in-frame clones and is missing some. Of around 40,000 clones listed, around 83% are singletons. This CDR3 has 14 amino acids. V was cut by 3 bases and J by 4 bases, with 14 bases left in between. Germline V gives CDR1 SGHRS, CDR2 YFSETQ. This sequence joins TRBV5-1 and TRBJ2-7; a possible D gene is TRBD1 (6 bases). The sample was PBMCs, taken before any cancer treatment. The TCR sequence derives from a man aged 40-75 years with stage II lung adenocarcinoma. CDR3 bases: TGCGCCAGCAGCTGGGGCCATCAGGGGTACGAGCAGTACTTC. Encoded protein: CASSWGHQGYEQYF.